This T cell receptor beta chain emerged from a study of T cell changes during pregnancy in multiple sclerosis. Germline lookup yields CDR1 MGHDK and CDR2 SYGVNS. This CDR3 comprises 15 residues. Trimming pared 1 base from V and 4 bases from J, leaving 10 bases between. The assay was immunoSEQ multiplex PCR, and TCRdb's table has in-frame clones only and misses some. This table has some 110,000 clones, about 90% appearing once. The source material was peripheral blood, sampled after pregnancy. The sequence derives from a female donor with multiple sclerosis, enrolled in a pregnancy study. The chain joins TRBV25-1 to TRBJ2-2; D uncertain. Here the CDR3 DNA reads TGTGCCAGCAGTGAATCGAACAAATTCACCGGGGAGCTGTTTTTT. Its translation: CASSESNKFTGELFF.